This T cell receptor (beta chain) is drawn from a study of CD8 T cells in ankylosing spondylitis. TCRdb analysed the 5' RACE reads with MiXCR anew, one entry per CDR3 protein. The table lists about 840,000 distinct CDR3 sequences, over 9.5% of them singletons. Overall study results and limits: It appeared that ankylosing spondylitis blood was characterized by a TCR beta motif of several highly homologous variants.

The germline CDR1 and CDR2 sequences are SQVTM and ANQGSEA. V lost 8 bases, J lost 3 bases, and 13 bases lay in between. The CDR3 has 12 amino acids. In regard to this clonotype: Its antigen remains unknown.

Sample: blood, either unsorted or a sorted T cell fraction (not recorded which). The sequence came from a male donor with ankylosing spondylitis. The chain joins TRBV29-1 to TRBJ1-1, with D tentatively TRBD1 (5 bases). The CDR3 DNA is TGCAGCTCGTCACGGGGGGACACTGAAGCTTTCTTT. Protein product: CSSSRGDTEAFF.